Shown below are 17 T cell receptor beta chains from a single sample sequenced in a study of technical replicates of blood from four donors. The assay was immunoSEQ multiplex PCR, and TCRdb's table has in-frame clones only and misses some. Here the sample spans about 76,000 clones, just over 85% being singletons. Material for sequencing was PBMCs. Receptor source: a human donor in good health. Some clones in this sample may be carry-over from other donors' samples.

The V call is TRBV5-1, the J call TRBJ2-3, with 11 bases that match TRBD1. V trimming: 2 bases; J trimming: 2 bases; junction bases outside the gene matches: 4. CDR3 length: 16 amino acids. Germline lookup yields CDR1 SGHRS and CDR2 YFSETQ. CDR3 DNA: TGCGCCAGCAGCTTTGGGGACAGGGGGTTCACAGATACGCAGTATTTT. Translated: CASSFGDRGFTDTQYF.

This rearrangement joins TRBV7-2 to TRBJ2-2, with 9 nucleotides matching TRBD1. With V trimmed by 4 bases and J by 5 bases, 5 bases remained unmatched. CDR1 SGHTA and CDR2 FQGNSA come from the germline V gene. The CDR3 runs to 15 residues. CDR3 nucleotide sequence: TGTGCCAGCAGCTCAATACAGGGGGCAACCGGGGAGCTGTTTTTT. Translated: CASSSIQGATGELFF.

The chain combines TRBV7-6 with TRBJ1-4; 8 nucleotides match TRBD1. This CDR3 spans 18 amino acids. Germline V gene data show CDR1 as SGHVS and CDR2 as FNYEAQ. The V gene end was trimmed by 5 bases and the J gene end by 4 bases; junction bases not matched to a gene: 15. The DNA of the CDR3 is TGTGCCAGCAGCAAGAGCCGGGACAGGCCCCCCTTTAATGAAAAACTGTTTTTT. Translation: CASSKSRDRPPFNEKLFF.

The chain is built from TRBV5-5 and TRBJ1-4, with TRBD1 matching 10 bases. Trimming cost V 3 bases and J 6 bases; bases outside gene matches: 5. The CDR3 length is 15 residues. Germline CDR1 is SGHKS and CDR2 is YYEKEE (reference sequence). The CDR3 sequence is CASSWGDRGYEKLFF. The CDR3 DNA reads as TGTGCCAGCAGCTGGGGGGACAGGGGTTATGAAAAACTGTTTTTT.

In its sample, this clone was seen a few times. The rearrangement joins TRBV20-1 to TRBJ1-1, with 8 bases fitting TRBD1. Germline V CDR1 and CDR2: DFQATT, SNEGSKA (reference sequence). This CDR3 comprises 11 residues. J was trimmed by 10 bases and V by 5 bases; bases with no gene match: 6. In DNA form, the CDR3 reads TGCAGTGCTTCGACAGGGGCTTCAGCTTTCTTT. Amino acids: CSASTGASAFF.

The chain employs TRBV25-1 and TRBJ2-2; TRBD1 agrees at 9 bases. Germline CDR1 and CDR2: MGHDK and SYGVNS. The CDR3 runs 17 residues. V lost 2 bases, J lost 5 bases, and 9 bases stayed unmatched. CDR3 sequence: CASSEPGTGSGTGELFF. The CDR3 DNA reads as TGTGCCAGCAGTGAACCCGGGACAGGGTCGGGGACCGGGGAGCTGTTTTTT. Full variable domain (missing parts from reference TRBV25-1 and TRBJ2-2): EADIYQTPRYLVIGTGKKITLECSQTMGHDKMYWYQQDPGMELHLIHYSYGVNSTEKGDLSSESTVSRIRTEHFPLTLESARPSHTSQYLCASSEPGTGSGTGELFFGEGSRLTVL.

This chain joins TRBV4-2 and TRBJ2-5; a possible D gene is TRBD2 (6 bases). Germline V gene data show CDR1 as LGHNA and CDR2 as YNFKEQ. V was pared by 5 bases and J by 3 bases, with 16 bases between. The CDR3 contains 15 residues. The CDR3 DNA reads TGTGCCAGCAGCAAAGCGGGTAGTTGGGAAGAGACCCAGTACTTC. Translating gives CASSKAGSWEETQYF.

The rearrangement uses TRBV19 and TRBJ2-7; D may be TRBD2 (5 bases). V was trimmed by 7 bases and J by 0 bases, leaving 10 bases between them. The CDR3 covers 13 residues. Germline CDR1 reads LNHDA; CDR2 reads SQIVND (reference sequence). CDR3 in amino acids: CASTGTYSYEQYF. CDR3 nucleotide sequence: TGTGCCAGTACGGGAACGTACTCCTACGAGCAGTACTTC.

The chain couples TRBV7-3 to TRBJ2-5; D is unclear. Germline CDR1 and CDR2: SGHTA and FQGTGA. The CDR3 length is 13 residues. V dropped 5 bases and J dropped 2 bases, with 9 bases sitting between them. The CDR3, as DNA: TGTGCCAGCAGCCGGTCGAAGCAAGAGACCCAGTACTTC. As protein: CASSRSKQETQYF.

CDR3 DNA sequence: TGTGCCAGCAGCGTACAGGGGACAGGGGGCGTCGATACGCAGTATTTT. Translation gives CASSVQGTGGVDTQYF. The chain is built from TRBV9 and TRBJ2-3; 12 bases align to TRBD1. The trim removed 1 base at V and 6 bases at J, leaving 6 bases unmatched. CDR3 size: 16 residues. Looked up from germline, CDR1 is SGDLS and CDR2 is YYNGEE.

V gene TRBV5-1 combines with J gene TRBJ1-1; D not certain. This CDR3 region has 13 residues. V was cut by 0 bases and J by 2 bases, with 5 bases left in between. CDR1 SGHRS and CDR2 YFSETQ come from the germline V gene. For the CDR3, the DNA is TGCGCCAGCAGCTTGGTGAGAAACACTGAAGCTTTCTTT. This gives the protein CASSLVRNTEAFF.

The gene calls are TRBV7-8 and TRBJ2-1; a weak D match, TRBD2 (5 bases). This CDR3 has 16 amino acids. V was shortened by 5 bases and J by 3 bases, with 17 bases between the two germline ends. The germline V gene encodes CDR1 SGHVS and CDR2 FQNEAQ. DNA of the CDR3: TGTGCCAGCAGCCCGTTGCCGGGGATTGACTACAATGAGCAGTTCTTC. It yields the protein CASSPLPGIDYNEQFF.

The chain employs TRBV7-2 and TRBJ1-1; D is undetermined. The CDR3 loop spans 14 amino acids. Trimming removed 2 bases from V and 1 base from J, with 8 bases in between. CDR1 and CDR2 (germline): SGHTA, FQGNSA. DNA of the CDR3: TGTGCCAGCAGCTTATTTAACAGGAACACTGAAGCTTTCTTT. It is translated as CASSLFNRNTEAFF.

The DNA for the CDR3 is TGTGCCAGCGTGGGACAGGACTATGGCTACACCTTC. Its protein is CASVGQDYGYTF. The chain is built from TRBV6-6 and TRBJ1-2, with TRBD1 identical over 8 bases. Germline loops: CDR1 MNHNY, CDR2 SVGAGI (reference sequence). CDR3 size: 12 residues. V shed 8 bases, J shed 3 bases, and the junction held 2 bases outside the gene matches.

This chain joins TRBV4-1 and TRBJ2-7; TRBD1 matches at 8 bases. The germline V gene encodes CDR1 MGHRA and CDR2 YSYEKL. The CDR3 runs 16 residues. V dropped 0 bases and J dropped 3; count of bases not matched to a gene: 7. The CDR3 DNA reads TGCGCCAGCAGCCAAGATCCACAGGGGGGATTCTACGAGCAGTACTTC. Amino acid sequence: CASSQDPQGGFYEQYF.

The chain recombines TRBV7-3 with TRBJ1-1, with D maybe TRBD1 (6 bases). Trimming took 0 bases from V and 1 from J, leaving 15 bases between them. Germline CDR1 reads SGHTA; CDR2 reads FQGTGA. The CDR3 is made up of 17 amino acids. In DNA form, the CDR3 reads TGTGCCAGCAGCTTAACCCCCAGGGGAGAGGGGAACACTGAAGCTTTCTTT. Translated: CASSLTPRGEGNTEAFF.

The chain joins TRBV2 to TRBJ1-2, with TRBD1 matching over 7 bases. Germline CDR1 reads SNHLY; CDR2 reads FYNNEI. J was trimmed by 3 bases and V by 1 base; bases with no gene match: 8. This CDR3 comprises 16 residues. CDR3 DNA: TGTGCCAGCAGTGAAGTTTTCGGACAGGCATACTATGGCTACACCTTC. Amino acid sequence: CASSEVFGQAYYGYTF.